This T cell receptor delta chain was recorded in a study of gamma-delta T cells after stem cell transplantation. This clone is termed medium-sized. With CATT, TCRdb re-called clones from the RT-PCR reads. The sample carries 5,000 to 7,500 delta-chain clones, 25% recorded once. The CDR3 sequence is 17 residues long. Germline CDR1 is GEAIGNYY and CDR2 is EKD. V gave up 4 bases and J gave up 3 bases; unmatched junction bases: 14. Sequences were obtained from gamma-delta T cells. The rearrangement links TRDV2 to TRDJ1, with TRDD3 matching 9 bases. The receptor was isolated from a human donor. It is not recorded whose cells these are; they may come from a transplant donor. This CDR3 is CACDPLPGGLLADKLIF. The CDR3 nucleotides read TGTGCCTGTGATCCCCTGCCTGGGGGATTACTTGCCGATAAACTCATCTTT.